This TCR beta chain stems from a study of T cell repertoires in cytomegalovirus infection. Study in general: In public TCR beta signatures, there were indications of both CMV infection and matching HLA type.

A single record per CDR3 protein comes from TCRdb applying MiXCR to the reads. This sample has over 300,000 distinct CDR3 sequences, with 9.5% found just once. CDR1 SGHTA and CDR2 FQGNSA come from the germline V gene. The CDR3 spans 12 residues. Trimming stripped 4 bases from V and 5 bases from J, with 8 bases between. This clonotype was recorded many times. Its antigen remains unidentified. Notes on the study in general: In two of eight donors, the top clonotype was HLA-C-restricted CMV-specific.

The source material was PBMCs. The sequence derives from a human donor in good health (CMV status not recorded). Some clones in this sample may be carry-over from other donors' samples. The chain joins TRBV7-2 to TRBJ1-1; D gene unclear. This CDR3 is CASSYRRTEAFF. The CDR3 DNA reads TGTGCCAGCAGCTATAGGAGGACTGAAGCTTTCTTT.